This T cell receptor (beta chain) derives from a study of cytomegalovirus exposure and HLA in healthy donors. Turning to the study itself: An early data release held tens of millions of unique TCRs from HLA-typed donors. Overall study findings and caveats: A later analysis linked more than 15,000 TCR beta sequences to HLA alleles at 0.05 false discovery rate. Within an earlier analysis, most TCR beta V segments proved productive either about 90% or about 30% of the time.

Concerning this clone: Its antigen remains unknown.

Both 60 Vbeta primers and 13 Jbeta primers went into the PCR. Generated by immunoSEQ multiplex PCR, the TCRdb table keeps only in-frame clones and is missing some. Among around 150,000 clones listed, roughly 8.8% were seen once. Germline lookup yields CDR1 SGHRS and CDR2 YFSETQ. V was cut by 2 bases and J by 9 bases, with 20 bases left in between. The CDR3 has 15 amino acids. The chain uses TRBV5-1 and TRBJ1-2; D not resolved. This receptor was taken from a woman aged 40 to 55 in good health and CMV-seropositive. The sequencing sample was made of PBMCs. The DNA for the CDR3 is TGCGCCAGCAGCTTTTTGGGAGACCGCGCGGAATGCTACACCTTC. Protein: CASSFLGDRAECYTF.